Listed here is a single T cell receptor (beta chain). Its antigen is not identified. After removal of 1 base from V and 5 bases from J, the junction contained 8 bases not matched to a gene. This CDR3 region has 16 residues. Germline V CDR1 and CDR2: LGHNA, YNFKEQ. The sample comes from a study of shared clonotypes between healthy human individuals. Points from the study as a whole: Represented diversity, genetic and exposure-history alike, was limited by few donors. Some clonotypes were shared by all four sorted-subset donors, while others were not shared. The non-shared ones had lower generation probabilities than the shared ones.

Terminally differentiated effector memory CD45RA+ cells were excluded by CCR7 positive selection of CD45RO-negative cells. Clones were sequenced by immunoSEQ multiplex PCR, and TCRdb holds only the in-frame ones, with some missing. The sample consists of around 620,000 clones, approximately 95% of them appearing once. V gene TRBV4-2 combines with J gene TRBJ2-1, with TRBD1 identical over 7 bases. The sample comprised naive CD8+ T cells sorted from blood. This receptor was taken from a woman aged 25 to 39 in good health. CDR3 loop: CASSQAFRDRNNEQFF. DNA for the CDR3: TGTGCCAGCAGCCAAGCCTTCCGGGACAGAAACAATGAGCAGTTCTTC.